This T cell receptor (beta chain) is drawn from a study of cytomegalovirus exposure and HLA in healthy donors. In the PCR, 60 Vbeta and 13 Jbeta primers were used. Libraries were prepared by immunoSEQ multiplex PCR; TCRdb keeps only in-frame clonotypes and omits some of them. The data show under 150,000 clones, around four fifths seen once. Comment on this clone: Its antigen is unknown.

Study results and caveats: It was reported in a later analysis that an Asian-associated ancestry cluster showed fewer N-insertions than the 666-donor mean. Productive rates of about 87% or about 30% were seen for most TCR beta V segments in an earlier analysis. CMV serostatus was the only immune exposure information that was available.

The V gene's germline CDR1 is SGHVS and CDR2 FNYEAQ. CDR3 length: 13 residues. V was cut by 3 bases and J by 2 bases, with 8 bases left in between. This sequence originates from a boy between 2 and 10 years old in good health and CMV-seronegative. Material for sequencing was PBMCs. The rearrangement links TRBV7-6 to TRBJ2-7; D might be TRBD1 (5 bases). This chain's CDR3 is CASSLTAAYEQYF. The CDR3 nucleotides read TGTGCCAGCAGCTTGACAGCTGCCTACGAGCAGTACTTC.